Each of the 7 T cell receptor beta chains below was sequenced from the same sample in a study of shared clonotypes between healthy human individuals. Only in-frame clones appear in the TCRdb table, and some are missing; sequencing was by immunoSEQ multiplex PCR. The sample has millions of clones; over 85% are singletons. Sequenced sample: naive CD4+ T cells sorted from blood. The sample's subset: CD45RA+ positively selected. Receptor source: a man aged 18 to 30 in good health.

J is TRBJ2-2 and V is TRBV9, with D hard to call. This CDR3 spans 16 amino acids. Germline V gene sequence: CDR1 SGDLS, CDR2 YYNGEE. Trimming took 2 bases from V and 6 from J, leaving 17 bases between them. CDR3 DNA: TGTGCCAGCAGCGTTGACCCAGACCCGCCCGCCGGGGAGCTGTTTTTT. Its protein is CASSVDPDPPAGELFF.

V usage is TRBV6-4 and J usage is TRBJ2-1; maybe TRBD2 (6 bases). Trimming removed 2 bases at V and 15 bases at J, with 14 bases between. From germline, CDR1 is MRHNA and CDR2 SNTAGT. The CDR3 covers 12 residues. The CDR3 here is CASSDAGGLPFF. CDR3 DNA: TGTGCCAGCAGTGACGCCGGGGGACTTCCGTTCTTC.

As to this clone: This specimen includes other DNA sequences encoding the same CDR3. The gene calls are TRBV18 and TRBJ1-2; D is undetermined. Trimming cost V 0 bases and J 1 base, with 6 bases left between them. This CDR3 is 14 amino acids long. Germline V gene sequence: CDR1 KGHSH, CDR2 LQKENI. This CDR3 is CASSPPPGNYGYTF. Written as DNA, the CDR3 is TGTGCCAGCTCACCACCACCGGGTAACTATGGCTACACCTTC.

The genes are TRBV5-1 and TRBJ2-6; 9 positions agree with TRBD2. Trimming cost V 2 bases and J 0 bases; bases outside gene matches: 12. This CDR3 spans 20 amino acids. Germline V gene lookup returns CDR1 SGHRS and CDR2 YFSETQ. The CDR3 reads CASSLDSGGRLSSGANVLTF. The DNA for the CDR3 is TGCGCCAGCAGCTTAGATAGCGGGGGACGATTGAGCTCTGGGGCCAACGTCCTGACTTTC.

This clone was observed a single time. The chain is built from TRBV10-3 and TRBJ2-4; TRBD2 agrees at 12 bases. The germline V gene encodes CDR1 ENHRY and CDR2 SYGVKD. This CDR3 has 13 residues. With V trimmed by 10 bases and J by 8 bases, 6 bases remained unmatched. The CDR3 spells CATSGGERDIQYF. CDR3 coding DNA: TGTGCCACTAGCGGGGGGGAGCGCGACATTCAGTACTTC.

The gene calls are TRBV6-1 and TRBJ1-5; D ambiguous. CDR3 length: 14 residues. Trimming shortened V by 6 bases and J by 0 bases, and 9 bases separated the two germline ends. Germline V lookup: CDR1 MNHNS, CDR2 SASEGT. The CDR3 bases are TGTGCCAGCAGGGGTCCCTTTAGCAATCAGCCCCAGCATTTT. It is translated as CASRGPFSNQPQHF.

This clone was observed once. V usage is TRBV7-9 and J usage is TRBJ2-1, with TRBD1 matching over 8 bases. The CDR3 extends over 16 amino acids. Germline trimming cut 5 bases from V and 4 bases from J; bases unmatched to any gene: 10. Germline V gene sequence: CDR1 SEHNR, CDR2 FQNEAQ (reference sequence). CDR3 sequence (DNA): TGTGCCAGCAGCCGCGTTACCGGGACAGGATACAATGAGCAGTTCTTC. It yields the protein CASSRVTGTGYNEQFF.